A selection of T cell receptor beta chains follows, all from one sample in a study of cytomegalovirus exposure and HLA in healthy donors. TCRdb's copy holds only in-frame clones and misses some; the assay was immunoSEQ multiplex PCR. The sample holds approximately 150,000 clones, around 75% seen once. Sequencing was carried out using PBMCs. The receptors were sampled from a woman aged 18-35 years in good health and CMV-seronegative. Each CDR3 is given with its conserved first and last residue. Each record gives: clone size, J gene, D gene, V gene, CDR3 protein, CDR3 DNA. The D gene is left open where the match is weak. Expanded clones get a size class; other rows say once, few or many, or leave the size out.

once | TRBJ1-1 | TRBD1 | TRBV5-4 | CASSRNRGSAFF | TGTGCCAGCAGCAGAAACAGGGGAAGCGCCTTCTTT
NA | TRBJ2-3 | NA | TRBV29-1 | CSVDTTDGDTQYF | TGCAGCGTTGATACGACAGATGGAGATACGCAGTATTTT
NA | TRBJ2-5 | NA | TRBV11-2 | CASSFGGVETQYF | TGTGCCAGCAGCTTCGGCGGGGTGGAGACCCAGTACTTC
NA | TRBJ1-2 | NA | TRBV9 | CASSVAGSANYGYTF | TGTGCCAGCAGCGTAGCTGGGAGCGCTAACTATGGCTACACCTTC
NA | TRBJ1-1 | NA | TRBV28 | CASSLLADSEAFF | TGTGCCAGCAGTTTATTAGCCGACAGTGAAGCTTTCTTT
NA | TRBJ2-5 | TRBD1 | TRBV7-2 | CASSSGQGANLGETQYF | TGTGCCAGCAGCTCCGGACAGGGGGCAAACTTGGGAGAGACCCAGTACTTC
NA | TRBJ1-3 | TRBD1 | TRBV13 | CASPRVRDRAKTGNTIYF | TGTGCCAGCCCACGGGTCCGGGACAGGGCTAAGACTGGAAACACCATATATTTT
NA | TRBJ2-3 | TRBD2 | TRBV7-6 | CASSSKRLAGYTDTQYF | TGTGCCAGCAGCTCTAAGCGACTAGCGGGGTACACAGATACGCAGTATTTT
NA | TRBJ1-1 | NA | TRBV5-1 | CASSFDSSGTEAFF | TGCGCCAGCAGCTTTGACAGCTCCGGCACTGAAGCTTTCTTT
once | TRBJ2-3 | NA | TRBV2 | CASRLAIDTQYF | TGTGCCAGCAGACTAGCAATAGATACGCAGTATTTT
once | TRBJ2-5 | TRBD2 | TRBV5-1 | CASSLVSGEETQYF | TGCGCCAGCAGCTTGGTGAGCGGGGAAGAGACCCAGTACTTC
NA | TRBJ1-4 | NA | TRBV21-1 | CASSLGGTGSHINEKLFF | TGTGCCAGCAGTCTTGGGGGGACAGGGAGCCACATAAATGAAAAACTGTTTTTT
NA | TRBJ1-5 | NA | TRBV7-2 | CASSLGSGIYQPQHF | TGTGCCAGCAGCTTAGGTTCAGGCATATATCAGCCCCAGCATTTT
few | TRBJ2-3 | TRBD2 | TRBV4-1 | CASSQGGLAGSFNRDTQYF | TGCGCCAGCAGCCAAGGGGGACTAGCGGGGTCCTTCAATCGAGATACGCAGTATTTT
NA | TRBJ2-3 | NA | TRBV14 | CASSFFWGQPTDTQYF | TGTGCCAGCAGCTTTTTTTGGGGACAACCGACAGATACGCAGTATTTT
NA | TRBJ2-7 | NA | TRBV7-5 | CVRSRWGGGPIFSYEQYF | TGTGTCAGAAGCCGATGGGGCGGGGGGCCTATATTTTCCTACGAGCAGTACTTC
once | TRBJ1-1 | NA | TRBV29-1 | CSVATTGLNTEAFF | TGCAGCGTTGCGACCACAGGTCTGAACACTGAAGCTTTCTTT
few | TRBJ2-2 | NA | TRBV5-1 | CASSLDGRGTGELFF | TGCGCCAGCAGCTTGGATGGCAGGGGAACCGGGGAGCTGTTTTTT
NA | TRBJ2-1 | NA | TRBV7-8 | CASSPEGTQVF | TGTGCCAGCAGCCCAGAAGGGACTCAGGTCTTC
NA | TRBJ1-1 | NA | TRBV7-9 | CASSLRRGSDEAFF | TGTGCCAGCAGCTTACGTCGGGGTTCGGATGAAGCTTTCTTT
NA | TRBJ1-5 | NA | TRBV28 | CASSYPWTVGQPQHF | TGTGCCAGCAGTTATCCGTGGACAGTGGGACAGCCCCAGCATTTT
few | TRBJ2-2 | TRBD2 | TRBV6-5 | CASQREANTGELFF | TGTGCCAGTCAGCGGGAAGCGAACACCGGGGAGCTGTTTTTT
NA | TRBJ1-1 | NA | TRBV7-2 | CASSPQPTDSSFF | TGTGCCAGCAGCCCGCAACCGACAGACAGTTCTTTCTTT
NA | TRBJ2-1 | TRBD2 | TRBV5-6 | CASSTLAGAAYNEQFF | TGTGCCAGCAGCACCTTAGCGGGAGCGGCCTACAATGAGCAGTTCTTC
NA | TRBJ1-1 | TRBD1 | TRBV10-3 | CAISGDRGVTEAFF | TGTGCCATCAGTGGGGACAGGGGGGTCACTGAAGCTTTCTTT
NA | TRBJ1-5 | NA | TRBV6-1 | CASIATGNQPQHF | TGTGCCAGCATCGCCACGGGCAATCAGCCCCAGCATTTT
NA | TRBJ1-6 | TRBD1 | TRBV28 | CASSYSWQGAISPLHF | TGTGCCAGCAGTTACAGTTGGCAGGGGGCGATATCACCCCTCCACTTT
NA | TRBJ2-2 | TRBD2 | TRBV7-7 | CASSPRVAGNTGELFF | TGTGCTAGCAGCCCCCGGGTAGCGGGAAACACCGGGGAGCTGTTTTTT
few | TRBJ2-7 | NA | TRBV5-8 | CASSPLEQYF | TGTGCCAGCAGCCCCCTCGAGCAGTACTTC
NA | TRBJ2-5 | TRBD2 | TRBV29-1 | CSVAGTSGETQYF | TGCAGCGTTGCTGGGACTAGCGGGGAGACCCAGTACTTC
NA | TRBJ1-1 | TRBD1 | TRBV11-2 | CASSFWTGDDTEAFF | TGTGCCAGCAGCTTCTGGACAGGGGATGACACTGAAGCTTTCTTT
NA | TRBJ2-2 | NA | TRBV11-3 | CASSLVRSGELFF | TGTGCCAGCAGCTTAGTACGGTCCGGGGAGCTGTTTTTT
NA | TRBJ1-1 | NA | TRBV7-2 | CASSPRDMMPEAFF | TGTGCCAGCAGCCCCCGGGACATGATGCCTGAAGCTTTCTTT
NA | TRBJ2-3 | TRBD2 | TRBV4-2 | CASSQAPSGSSTDTQYF | TGTGCCAGCAGCCAAGCCCCTAGCGGGAGTAGCACAGATACGCAGTATTTT
few | TRBJ2-2 | NA | TRBV6-4 | CASSLGETGELFF | TGTGCCAGCAGCCTAGGGGAAACCGGGGAGCTGTTTTTT
NA | TRBJ2-2 | TRBD2 | TRBV5-1 | CASTGTSSTGELFF | TGCGCCAGCACCGGGACTAGCAGTACCGGGGAGCTGTTTTTT